This TCR beta chain emerged from a study of OX40 agonist ivuxolimab in advanced cancers. Germline CDR1 and CDR2: SGDLS and YYNGEE. The CDR3 has 14 residues. Trimming took 2 bases from V and 3 from J, leaving 9 bases between them. Libraries were prepared by immunoSEQ multiplex PCR; TCRdb keeps only in-frame clonotypes and omits some of them. This sample has tens of thousands of clones, with approximately 90% found just once. Here the sequenced sample was CD4+ or CD8+ T cells sorted from blood, taken in a trial of the OX40 agonist ivuxolimab. This receptor was taken from an adult with an advanced solid tumor such as melanoma, head and neck, liver or kidney cancer. The rearrangement links TRBV9 to TRBJ1-3; D unclear. The CDR3 bases are TGTGCCAGCAGCGTTTCCGGAGGTGGAAACACCATATATTTT. This codes for CASSVSGGGNTIYF.